A single sample gave rise to the 19 T cell receptor beta chains below, sequenced in a study of blood T cell repertoires in COVID-19. The protocol was immunoSEQ multiplex PCR, while the TCRdb copy is restricted to in-frame clones and leaves out a portion. The sample contains under 300,000 clones, approximately 80% of which appear only once. What was sequenced was peripheral blood. The receptor source for this set is a man aged 25 to 40 who had recovered from COVID-19.

The chain links TRBV4-1 to TRBJ2-2; no reliable D call. The CDR3 is made up of 16 amino acids. Trimming took off 0 bases at V and 5 bases at J, with 13 bases between the two ends. Germline values: CDR1 MGHRA, CDR2 YSYEKL. In DNA, the CDR3 is TGCGCCAGCAGCCAAGATCCGTGGGCAGATACCGGGGAGCTGTTTTTT. It translates to CASSQDPWADTGELFF.

The chain is built from TRBV9 and TRBJ2-3; 9 nucleotides align to TRBD2. V trimming: 2 bases; J trimming: 2 bases; junction bases outside the gene matches: 3. The length of the CDR3 is 15 residues. Germline V gives CDR1 SGDLS, CDR2 YYNGEE. The CDR3 DNA follows: TGTGCCAGCAGCGTTAGCGGGGGTTACACAGATACGCAGTATTTT. This translates into CASSVSGGYTDTQYF.

CDR3 coding DNA: TGTGCCAGCAGCCACGACAGTTACACAGATACGCAGTATTTT. As protein: CASSHDSYTDTQYF. J is TRBJ2-3 and V is TRBV7-3; D perhaps matches TRBD1 (5 bases). CDR3 length equals 14 residues. The V gene's germline CDR1 is SGHTA and CDR2 FQGTGA. V was clipped by 5 bases and J by 2 bases, with 11 bases between them. The full variable domain, its missing parts supplied by reference TRBV7-3 and TRBJ2-3, is GAGVSQTPSNKVTEKGKYVELRCDPISGHTALYWYRQSLGQGPEFLIYFQGTGAADDSGLPNDRFFAVRPEGSVSTLKIQRTERGDSAVYLCASSHDSYTDTQYFGPGTRLTVL.

The gene calls are TRBV11-2 and TRBJ2-3, with D unclear. This CDR3 has 12 residues. Germline V gene sequence: CDR1 SGHAT, CDR2 FQNNGV. V was pared by 5 bases and J by 1 base, with 4 bases between. CDR3 in DNA: TGTGCCAGCAGCACGGGCACAGATACGCAGTATTTT. Encoded protein: CASSTGTDTQYF.

The chain couples TRBV28 to TRBJ1-4; no definite D call. The CDR3 spans 18 residues. Germline V CDR1 and CDR2: MDHEN, SYDVKM. The ends were cut back, 2 bases at V and 0 bases at J, with 16 bases in the middle. Here the CDR3 reads CASSLDFGIGATNEKLFF. The DNA for the CDR3 is TGTGCCAGCAGTTTAGATTTCGGGATTGGTGCAACTAATGAAAAACTGTTTTTT.

V usage is TRBV9 and J usage is TRBJ2-3; 14 bases align to TRBD2. V shed 1 base and J 4 bases; nucleotides not matched to a gene: 5. There are 17 residues in the CDR3. Per the germline V gene, CDR1 is SGDLS and CDR2 is YYNGEE. The CDR3 DNA reads TGTGCCAGCAGCGTACCGACTAGCGGGGGGGCTTCAGATACGCAGTATTTT. Protein: CASSVPTSGGASDTQYF.

This rearrangement joins TRBV27 to TRBJ1-1, with TRBD1 matching 11 bases. Per the germline V gene, CDR1 is MNHEY and CDR2 is SMNVEV (reference sequence). This CDR3 spans 18 amino acids. Unmatched junction bases numbered 16, after V lost 8 bases and J lost 2 bases. The CDR3 sequence: CASRHRPGQGARNTEAFF. CDR3 DNA: TGTGCCAGCCGACACAGACCCGGACAGGGGGCGCGTAACACTGAAGCTTTCTTT.

The rearrangement joins TRBV7-9 to TRBJ1-4, with TRBD1 matching 7 bases. The V and J ends lost 2 bases and 7 bases, in that order; junction bases with no gene match: 7. The V gene's germline CDR1 is SEHNR and CDR2 FQNEAQ (reference sequence). The CDR3 length is 15 residues. The CDR3 spells CASSLNRGLGEKLFF. CDR3 in DNA: TGTGCCAGCAGCTTAAACAGGGGATTAGGTGAAAAACTGTTTTTT. Using reference TRBV7-9 and TRBJ1-4 for the parts outside the CDR3, the full variable domain is DTGVSQNPRHKITKRGQNVTFRCDPISEHNRLYWYRQTLGQGPEFLTYFQNEAQLEKSRLLSDRFSAERPKGSFSTLEIQRTEQGDSAMYLCASSLNRGLGEKLFFGSGTQLSVL.

The chain has TRBV27 and TRBJ2-6; 8 bases are a match to TRBD1. The ends lost 4 bases at V and 2 bases at J; junction bases unmatched: 7. CDR1 and CDR2 (germline): MNHEY, SMNVEV (reference sequence). The CDR3 is made up of 17 amino acids. CDR3 residues: CASSSNRGRTGANVLTF. CDR3 nucleotide sequence: TGTGCCAGCAGTTCCAACAGGGGGAGGACTGGGGCCAACGTCCTGACTTTC.

DNA of the CDR3: TGTGCCATCAGTGGTAGGGGACAGGGTAACACTGAAGCTTTCTTT. This sequence encodes CAISGRGQGNTEAFF. The V call is TRBV10-3, the J call TRBJ1-1; TRBD1 matches 9 bases. J lost 2 bases, V lost 4 bases, and 5 bases had no gene match. Germline V gives CDR1 ENHRY, CDR2 SYGVKD. The CDR3 runs 15 residues.

J is TRBJ1-1 and V is TRBV11-2, with 11 bases aligning to TRBD1. Germline assignment: CDR1 SGHAT and CDR2 FQNNGV. V lost 5 bases and J lost 5; bases outside the gene matches: 7. The CDR3 runs 15 residues. CDR3 amino acids: CASSPRTGGETEAFF. CDR3 sequence (DNA): TGTGCCAGCAGCCCCCGGACAGGGGGCGAGACTGAAGCTTTCTTT. Full variable domain (missing parts from reference TRBV11-2 and TRBJ1-1): EAGVAQSPRYKIIEKRQSVAFWCNPISGHATLYWYQQILGQGPKLLIQFQNNGVVDDSQLPKDRFSAERLKGVDSTLKIQPAKLEDSAVYLCASSPRTGGETEAFFGQGTRLTVV.

The gene calls are TRBV11-3 and TRBJ2-2; possible D gene TRBD2, 5 bases. The CDR3 runs to 17 residues. CDR1 is SGHNT, CDR2 YENEEA, per germline. Trimming took 2 bases from V and 4 from J, leaving 17 bases between them. The CDR3 loop reads CASSLWTSSLGTGELFF. The CDR3 nucleotides are TGTGCCAGCAGCTTATGGACTTCCTCCCTTGGCACCGGGGAGCTGTTTTTT.

J is TRBJ2-1 and V is TRBV4-1; 9 bases align to TRBD2. Looked up from germline, CDR1 is MGHRA and CDR2 is YSYEKL. Trimming removed 3 bases from V and 6 bases from J; junction bases left unmatched: 6. CDR3 size: 15 residues. The CDR3 DNA follows: TGCGCCAGCAGCCAGCGGGGACTAGCTGTCAATGAGCAGTTCTTC. It yields the protein CASSQRGLAVNEQFF.

V is TRBV28 and J is TRBJ1-2, with D uncertain. Germline CDR1 and CDR2: MDHEN and SYDVKM. Between the trimmed V and J ends, which lost 4 bases and 0 bases, there was a span of 6 bases. This CDR3 region has 13 residues. The CDR3: CASSSGANYGYTF. The CDR3 coding sequence is TGTGCCAGCAGTTCGGGAGCTAACTATGGCTACACCTTC.

This clone was counted between two and nine times. V and J are TRBV20-1 and TRBJ2-7, with D possibly TRBD1 on 6 matching bases. Trimming removed 3 bases at V and 2 bases at J, with 14 bases between. Germline CDR1 is DFQATT and CDR2 is SNEGSKA (reference sequence). CDR3 length equals 14 residues. DNA for the CDR3: TGCAGTGCTAGTCATCAGGGGTATCCCTACGAGCAGTACTTC. Protein sequence: CSASHQGYPYEQYF.

The genes are TRBV21-1 and TRBJ1-1. TRBV21-1 is a listed pseudogene. The CDR3 length is 19 residues. The CDR3 spells CASSPPRPGSISKGAEAFF. CDR3 DNA sequence: TGTGCCAGCAGCCCCCCAAGGCCGGGTTCCATCAGTAAAGGCGCTGAAGCTTTCTTT.

The chain recombines TRBV5-5 with TRBJ1-1; 7 bases are shared with TRBD1. Trimming cost V 3 bases and J 8 bases; bases outside gene matches: 4. The germline V gene has CDR1 SGHKS and CDR2 YYEKEE (reference sequence). The CDR3 runs 12 residues. DNA of the CDR3: TGTGCCAGCAGCTCCGGGACAGAAGAAGCTTTCTTT. The encoded protein is CASSSGTEEAFF.

With respect to this clone: Other DNA sequences in this specimen translate into the identical CDR3. The CDR3 loop is CASSLETDTQYF. The CDR3 coding sequence is TGTGCCAGCAGCTTAGAGACAGATACGCAGTATTTT. The chain is built from TRBV5-6 and TRBJ2-3, with D unresolved. Trimming left V 2 bases short and J 3 bases short, with 4 bases between. CDR1 and CDR2 from the germline V gene are SGHDT and YYEEEE. This CDR3 contains 12 residues. Complete variable domain (other parts from reference TRBV5-6 and TRBJ2-3): DAGVTQSPTHLIKTRGQQVTLRCSPKSGHDTVSWYQQALGQGPQFIFQYYEEEERQRGNFPDRFSGHQFPNYSSELNVNALLLGDSALYLCASSLETDTQYFGPGTRLTVL.

This chain joins TRBV14 and TRBJ1-2; D call uncertain. Germline CDR1 and CDR2: SGHDN and FVKESK. The CDR3 sequence is 17 residues long. Between the trimmed V and J ends, which lost 0 bases and 2 bases, there was a span of 16 bases. The CDR3 sequence is CASSQDPGRNSNYGYTF. The CDR3 DNA follows: TGTGCCAGCAGCCAAGATCCCGGGAGGAATTCCAACTATGGCTACACCTTC.